Presented here are 17 T cell receptor beta chains from one specimen sequenced in a study of blood T cell repertoires in COVID-19. TCRdb keeps only in-frame clones here, not all; method: immunoSEQ multiplex PCR. The profile shows 78,000 or so clones, under 85% of them singletons. Source material: peripheral blood. Source of these receptors: a human donor in a cohort sampled during active COVID-19.

A single count supports this clone. This rearrangement joins TRBV3-1 (or the pseudogene TRBV3-2) to TRBJ2-1; 12 positions agree with TRBD2. Germline CDR1 LGHDT, CDR2 YNNKEL (reference sequence). This CDR3 has 17 amino acids. The V gene end was trimmed by 1 base and the J gene end by 4 bases; junction bases not matched to a gene: 5. CDR3 in amino acids: CASSQGNGLAGYNEQFF. The CDR3 coding sequence is TGTGCCAGCAGCCAAGGCAACGGACTAGCGGGGTACAATGAGCAGTTCTTC.

DNA of the CDR3: TGTGCCAGCAGCGGGCGGGGGTTGGGAAATGAAAAACTGTTTTTT. This gives the protein CASSGRGLGNEKLFF. The chain links TRBV2 to TRBJ1-4, with D possibly being TRBD1 (5 bases). V shed 6 bases and J shed 5 bases, with 16 bases lying between them. Germline V gene sequence: CDR1 SNHLY, CDR2 FYNNEI. This CDR3 contains 15 residues.

The V gene is TRBV7-9, the J gene TRBJ2-2; possibly TRBD2 for D (6 bases). V was trimmed by 5 bases and J by 5 bases, leaving 12 bases between them. The CDR3 is made up of 14 amino acids. Germline V gene sequence: CDR1 SEHNR, CDR2 FQNEAQ (reference sequence). The CDR3 loop reads CASSPSGETGELFF. The CDR3 region has the DNA TGTGCCAGCAGCCCTTCGGGGGAAACCGGGGAGCTGTTTTTT.

The rearrangement links TRBV27 to TRBJ2-2; TRBD2 might be the D (5 bases). CDR3 size: 15 residues. Trimming removed 6 bases from V and 9 bases from J, with 20 bases in between. Germline-derived CDR1 and CDR2 are MNHEY and SMNVEV (reference sequence). In DNA form, the CDR3 reads TGTGCCAGCAGCGCTGCCCTTCTAGGAGGCCGGGAGCTGTTTTTT. It encodes CASSAALLGGRELFF.

J is TRBJ1-2 and V is TRBV29-1, with 8 bases aligning to TRBD1. CDR1 is SQVTM, CDR2 ANQGSEA, per germline. The CDR3 extends over 12 amino acids. V lost 7 bases and J lost 5; bases outside the gene matches: 6. This chain's CDR3 is CSGGQVSYGYTF. Here the CDR3 DNA reads TGCAGCGGGGGACAGGTCTCTTATGGCTACACCTTC.

The rearrangement links TRBV20-1 to TRBJ2-2; TRBD1 aligns across 7 bases. Per the germline V gene, CDR1 is DFQATT and CDR2 is SNEGSKA (reference sequence). The junction had 9 bases not matched to a gene; V was cut back by 6 bases and J by 5 bases. The CDR3 is 14 amino acids. DNA of the CDR3: TGCAGTGCCAGTCGATCGACAGGGACCGGGGAGCTGTTTTTT. Translation: CSASRSTGTGELFF.

This chain links TRBV9 with TRBJ2-1; D is ambiguous. There are 15 residues in the CDR3. V was clipped by 4 bases and J by 1 base, with 12 bases between them. CDR1 is SGDLS and CDR2 is YYNGEE in the germline V gene. In DNA form, the CDR3 reads TGTGCCAGCAGCTACGACTCGGGTTCCTACAATGAGCAGTTCTTC. This translates into CASSYDSGSYNEQFF.

The chain recombines TRBV19 with TRBJ2-7, with a weak D call TRBD2 (6 bases). This CDR3 region has 17 residues. The germline V and J ends were trimmed by 3 bases and 0 bases, with 18 bases remaining between them. Germline CDR1 reads LNHDA; CDR2 reads SQIVND (reference sequence). CDR3 bases: TGTGCCAGTAGTATGCGTTGGGGGGACGGAGGCTCCTACGAGCAGTACTTC. Amino acid sequence: CASSMRWGDGGSYEQYF.

This chain joins TRBV30 and TRBJ2-7; 15 bases are a match to TRBD2. J gave up 5 bases and V 4 bases, and 9 bases lay outside the gene matches. The CDR3 has 16 residues. The germline gives CDR1 GTSNPN, CDR2 SVGIG (reference sequence). CDR3 region: CAWTLGLAGGNHEQYF. Written as DNA, the CDR3 is TGTGCCTGGACCCTGGGACTAGCGGGGGGAAACCACGAGCAGTACTTC.

V usage is TRBV29-1 and J usage is TRBJ2-7, with D unclear. Germline V gene data show CDR1 as SQVTM and CDR2 as ANQGSEA. The CDR3 runs 11 residues. Trimming removed 3 bases at V and 1 base at J, with 4 bases between. The CDR3 is CSVEASYEQYF. The DNA for the CDR3 is TGCAGCGTTGAGGCATCCTACGAGCAGTACTTC.

V and J are TRBV30 and TRBJ2-7, with no clear D. The CDR3 runs to 12 residues. With 3 bases removed from V and 4 bases from J, the gap between germline ends came to 10 bases. The germline V gene has CDR1 GTSNPN and CDR2 SVGIG (reference sequence). CDR3 region: CAWSAGEYEQYF. In nucleotides, the CDR3 is TGTGCCTGGAGCGCCGGAGAGTACGAGCAGTACTTC.

The chain recombines TRBV27 with TRBJ1-2; D is perhaps TRBD1 (5 bases). Trimming took off 10 bases at V and 2 bases at J, with 11 bases between the two ends. In germline, CDR1 is MNHEY, CDR2 SMNVEV (reference sequence). This CDR3 has 12 residues. In nucleotides, the CDR3 is TGTGCCACGGGACTTTTAAACTATGGCTACACCTTC. This sequence encodes CATGLLNYGYTF.

J is TRBJ1-2 and V is TRBV3-1 (or the pseudogene TRBV3-2); no clear D. The V gene lost 2 bases and the J gene lost 4 bases, with 8 bases spanning the gap. CDR3 length: 13 amino acids. Germline CDR1 LGHDT, CDR2 YNNKEL (reference sequence). The CDR3 protein is CASSQWAGYGYTF. CDR3 coding DNA: TGTGCCAGCAGCCAATGGGCCGGCTATGGCTACACCTTC.

The chain joins TRBV21-1 to TRBJ1-5. TRBV21-1 is recorded as a pseudogene. The CDR3 is made up of 12 amino acids. This CDR3 is CASSKSCQPQHF. The CDR3 DNA reads as TGTGCCAGCAGCAAATCTTGTCAGCCCCAGCATTTT.

The chain joins TRBV29-1 to TRBJ2-1; 8 bases match TRBD2. This CDR3 has 13 residues. Germline V CDR1 and CDR2: SQVTM, ANQGSEA. V trimming: 6 bases; J trimming: 9 bases; junction bases outside the gene matches: 10. The CDR3 region is CSVQARTSSEQFF. The CDR3 coding sequence is TGCAGCGTACAGGCCCGGACTAGCAGTGAGCAGTTCTTC.

The chain recombines TRBV5-1 with TRBJ2-2; TRBD2 aligns across 13 bases. V lost 4 bases, J lost 4 bases, and 4 bases stayed unmatched. The CDR3 runs to 16 residues. Germline V lookup: CDR1 SGHRS, CDR2 YFSETQ. The CDR3 sequence: CASSRTSGRATGELFF. CDR3 sequence (DNA): TGCGCCAGCAGCCGCACTAGCGGGAGGGCCACCGGGGAGCTGTTTTTT.

This chain links TRBV2 with TRBJ2-5; 7 nucleotides agree with TRBD1. Germline values: CDR1 SNHLY, CDR2 FYNNEI. The J segment lost 4 bases and the V segment lost 5 bases, leaving 7 bases of the junction unmatched. The CDR3 runs 14 residues. The CDR3 DNA sequence: TGTGCCAGCAGTCTGACAGGGTTGGGAGAGACCCAGTACTTC. It encodes CASSLTGLGETQYF.